Listed below are T cell receptor beta chains from one sample, sequenced in a study of shared clonotypes between healthy human individuals. Sequencing was performed with immunoSEQ multiplex PCR; in TCRdb, only in-frame clones are kept and a portion is missing. Of 740,000 or so clones in the sample, roughly 72% were seen once. Sequenced sample: memory CD4+ T cells sorted from blood. The receptors originated from a young woman in good health. Both conserved end residues are part of each CDR3. The order of the fields is clone size, D gene, J gene, V gene, CDR3 DNA, CDR3 protein. A D gene is named only where the DNA matches it firmly. Size tells how often a clone was seen (once, few, many) or the class of an expanded clone, and some rows leave it out.

.,.,TRBJ1-2,TRBV14,TGTGCCAGCAGCCAAGACTCGACTTATGGCTACACCTTC,CASSQDSTYGYTF
.,.,TRBJ2-1,TRBV5-1,TGCGCCAGCAGCTTGGGCTTGGCGGAATACAATGAGCAGTTCTTC,CASSLGLAEYNEQFF
.,.,TRBJ2-1,TRBV7-9,TGTGCCAGCAGCTGGGGGGACGGAGCCTACAATGAGCAGTTCTTC,CASSWGDGAYNEQFF
.,TRBD1,TRBJ1-1,TRBV2,TGTGCCAGCAATGCCGGGACAGGGTCCACAGAGACCACTGAAGCTTTCTTT,CASNAGTGSTETTEAFF
.,.,TRBJ1-5,TRBV6-1,TGTGCCAGCAGTGTGGACAACCGGAGCAATCAGCCCCAGCATTTT,CASSVDNRSNQPQHF
.,TRBD1,TRBJ1-1,TRBV10-3,TGTGCCATCAACCCGGGACAGGGTATCACTGAAGCTTTCTTT,CAINPGQGITEAFF
.,.,TRBJ2-7,TRBV18,TGTGCCAGCTCACCAAGGGAACACGAGCAGTACTTC,CASSPREHEQYF
.,TRBD1,TRBJ1-3,TRBV9,TGTGCCAGCAGCCCAGGACAGGGGGCGAAAGGAAACACCATATATTTT,CASSPGQGAKGNTIYF
many,.,TRBJ2-5,TRBV5-8,TGTGCCAGCAGCTTGCTTTCGGGAGTCGAGACCCAGTACTTC,CASSLLSGVETQYF
.,TRBD1,TRBJ1-6,TRBV11-2,TGTGCCAGCAGGACCACGGGACAGCGAAATTCACCCCTCCACTTT,CASRTTGQRNSPLHF
.,TRBD2,TRBJ2-2,TRBV29-1,TGCAGCGTTGAGACTAGCGGGAGGGTCGGGGAGCTGTTTTTT,CSVETSGRVGELFF
.,.,TRBJ1-2,TRBV5-5,TGTGCCAGCAGCCTGGCAGGGATTCCTGGCTATGGCTACACCTTC,CASSLAGIPGYGYTF
many,TRBD2,TRBJ2-3,TRBV19,TGTGCCAGTAAGAGCGGGAGCGTAACAGATACGCAGTATTTT,CASKSGSVTDTQYF
.,.,TRBJ1-2,TRBV15,TGTGCCACCAGCAGAGATCCAACAGTCTATGGCTACACCTTC,CATSRDPTVYGYTF
.,.,TRBJ1-4,TRBV5-1,TGCGCCAGCAGCCCGGACAGTCTTTATGAAAAACTGTTTTTT,CASSPDSLYEKLFF
.,TRBD1,TRBJ2-7,TRBV5-1,TGCGCCAGCAGCATCCGGGACAGTTCCTCCTACGAGCAGTACTTC,CASSIRDSSSYEQYF